The rows below give T cell receptor beta chains drawn from one sample of a study of shared clonotypes between healthy human individuals. Profiled with immunoSEQ multiplex PCR; TCRdb holds only in-frame clones, not every one. Altogether some 1.4 million clones are present, approximately 96% being singletons, with the ten largest covering roughly 1.1%. The sample taken for sequencing was naive CD4+ T cells sorted from blood. The source is a man aged 25 to 40 in good health. Both conserved end residues are part of each CDR3. D genes are given only for firm matches. Size is stated for part of the rows, as once, few or many counts, or as a class when the clone is expanded.

cdr3_nt: TGTGCCAGCAGGGAGGGACTTGACAATGAGCAGTTCTTC; cdr3_aa: CASREGLDNEQFF; clone_size: NA; v_call: TRBV28; d_call: NA; j_call: TRBJ2-1
cdr3_nt: TGTGCCAGCAGCGTCCGGGACAGGGGCCTCTCTAGCGAGACCCAGTACTTC; cdr3_aa: CASSVRDRGLSSETQYF; clone_size: NA; v_call: TRBV11-2; d_call: TRBD1; j_call: TRBJ2-5
cdr3_nt: TGTGCCAGCAGGAGGACAGGGGTTTTAACAGAGACCCAGTACTTC; cdr3_aa: CASRRTGVLTETQYF; clone_size: NA; v_call: TRBV21-1; d_call: NA; j_call: TRBJ2-5
cdr3_nt: TGTGCCAGCAGCTTATCCCCAGGATTACAAGAGACCCAGTACTTC; cdr3_aa: CASSLSPGLQETQYF; clone_size: NA; v_call: TRBV11-2; d_call: NA; j_call: TRBJ2-5
cdr3_nt: TGTGCCAGTACCAAGACAGGGGTGGAGACCCAGTACTTC; cdr3_aa: CASTKTGVETQYF; clone_size: NA; v_call: TRBV19; d_call: TRBD1; j_call: TRBJ2-5
cdr3_nt: TGCGCCAGCAGTGAGTCCAGGACAGGGACCTACGAGCAGTACTTC; cdr3_aa: CASSESRTGTYEQYF; clone_size: NA; v_call: TRBV10-1; d_call: TRBD1; j_call: TRBJ2-7
cdr3_nt: TGCAGCGTTGAAGACAGGGGGCTGCACACAGATACGCAGTATTTT; cdr3_aa: CSVEDRGLHTDTQYF; clone_size: NA; v_call: TRBV29-1; d_call: TRBD1; j_call: TRBJ2-3
cdr3_nt: TGTGCCAGCAGCCTCAGGGAAAAACTGTTTTTT; cdr3_aa: CASSLREKLFF; clone_size: NA; v_call: TRBV2; d_call: NA; j_call: TRBJ1-4
cdr3_nt: TGTGCCAGCAGCCCTGCCCCGAGGGGCAATGAGCAGTTCTTC; cdr3_aa: CASSPAPRGNEQFF; clone_size: NA; v_call: TRBV7-9; d_call: NA; j_call: TRBJ2-1
cdr3_nt: TGTGCCAGCAGTCACCAGCGGGACAGGTTTACCTACAATGAGCAGTTCTTC; cdr3_aa: CASSHQRDRFTYNEQFF; clone_size: NA; v_call: TRBV27; d_call: NA; j_call: TRBJ2-1
cdr3_nt: TGTGCCAGCACCTCCGGGGGCCTAGCGGGCCCCTCCTACAATGAGCAGTTCTTC; cdr3_aa: CASTSGGLAGPSYNEQFF; clone_size: NA; v_call: TRBV5-6; d_call: TRBD2; j_call: TRBJ2-1
cdr3_nt: TGTGCCATCAGTGAGGCGGGTAGCTCCTACGAGCAGTACTTC; cdr3_aa: CAISEAGSSYEQYF; clone_size: NA; v_call: TRBV10-3; d_call: NA; j_call: TRBJ2-7
cdr3_nt: TGTGCCAGCAGAAGGACCCCCGACAGTGGCTACACCTTC; cdr3_aa: CASRRTPDSGYTF; clone_size: NA; v_call: TRBV2; d_call: NA; j_call: TRBJ1-2
cdr3_nt: TGCGCCAGCAGCCCGCGACGCCCTAGCGGGAGGGCCCGGTTCTTC; cdr3_aa: CASSPRRPSGRARFF; clone_size: NA; v_call: TRBV4-1; d_call: TRBD2; j_call: TRBJ2-1
cdr3_nt: TGTGCCAGCAGCTCTACGGGGAACTACGAGCAGTACTTC; cdr3_aa: CASSSTGNYEQYF; clone_size: NA; v_call: TRBV7-4; d_call: NA; j_call: TRBJ2-7
cdr3_nt: TGTGCCAGCAGCTTAAATTCAGGGTATACTGAAAAACTGTTTTTT; cdr3_aa: CASSLNSGYTEKLFF; clone_size: NA; v_call: TRBV7-9; d_call: NA; j_call: TRBJ1-4
cdr3_nt: TGTGCCAGCAGCTTAGTCACAGGGGGCGAAGAGACCCAGTACTTC; cdr3_aa: CASSLVTGGEETQYF; clone_size: NA; v_call: TRBV5-4; d_call: TRBD1; j_call: TRBJ2-5
cdr3_nt: TGCGCCAGCAGCCTGACAGGGCGTGCCTACGAGCAGTACTTC; cdr3_aa: CASSLTGRAYEQYF; clone_size: NA; v_call: TRBV4-1; d_call: TRBD1; j_call: TRBJ2-7
cdr3_nt: TGTGCCATCAGTGAGTCCGCGGGCGAACTGTTTTTT; cdr3_aa: CAISESAGELFF; clone_size: NA; v_call: TRBV10-3; d_call: NA; j_call: TRBJ1-4
cdr3_nt: TGTGCCAGCGGCCCTGGGGCCAACGTCCTGACTTTC; cdr3_aa: CASGPGANVLTF; clone_size: once; v_call: TRBV28; d_call: NA; j_call: TRBJ2-6
cdr3_nt: TGTGCCAGCAGCTTAGCCCTGGTAGCGAACACTGAAGCTTTCTTT; cdr3_aa: CASSLALVANTEAFF; clone_size: NA; v_call: TRBV7-9; d_call: NA; j_call: TRBJ1-1
cdr3_nt: TGTGCCTGGAGTGTACTGGGGGCGCAGTTCTTC; cdr3_aa: CAWSVLGAQFF; clone_size: NA; v_call: TRBV30; d_call: NA; j_call: TRBJ2-1
cdr3_nt: TGTGCCAGCTCTCTGGGCGGGAGGGCCTACGAGCAGTACTTC; cdr3_aa: CASSLGGRAYEQYF; clone_size: NA; v_call: TRBV28; d_call: TRBD2; j_call: TRBJ2-7
cdr3_nt: TGTGCCAGCTCACCCACCAGGGGGCAAAACATTCAGTACTTC; cdr3_aa: CASSPTRGQNIQYF; clone_size: NA; v_call: TRBV18; d_call: TRBD1; j_call: TRBJ2-4
cdr3_nt: TGTGCCAGCAGCTGGGAATCTTTTGATACGCAGTATTTT; cdr3_aa: CASSWESFDTQYF; clone_size: NA; v_call: TRBV11-2; d_call: NA; j_call: TRBJ2-3
cdr3_nt: TGTGCCAGCAGCTTCAAATCCGGACAGGGAACCGAAAAACTGTTTTTT; cdr3_aa: CASSFKSGQGTEKLFF; clone_size: NA; v_call: TRBV11-2; d_call: TRBD1; j_call: TRBJ1-4
cdr3_nt: TGTGCCAGCAGTTTAGCTAGATTCACCACCGGGGAGCTGTTTTTT; cdr3_aa: CASSLARFTTGELFF; clone_size: NA; v_call: TRBV28; d_call: NA; j_call: TRBJ2-2
cdr3_nt: TGTGCCAGCTCACCCCTAATGCAGGGGTTGGACGAAAAACTGTTTTTT; cdr3_aa: CASSPLMQGLDEKLFF; clone_size: NA; v_call: TRBV18; d_call: NA; j_call: TRBJ1-4
cdr3_nt: TGCGCCAGCAGCTCCGGGGCTTATGGCTACACCTTC; cdr3_aa: CASSSGAYGYTF; clone_size: few; v_call: TRBV5-1; d_call: NA; j_call: TRBJ1-2
cdr3_nt: TGTGCCAGCAGCTCCAGGGACGGCGGGGGAGATACGCAGTATTTT; cdr3_aa: CASSSRDGGGDTQYF; clone_size: NA; v_call: TRBV11-1; d_call: TRBD2; j_call: TRBJ2-3
cdr3_nt: TGTGCCAGCAGCTTGTCCGGGGTTTGGGGTCAGCCCCAGCATTTT; cdr3_aa: CASSLSGVWGQPQHF; clone_size: NA; v_call: TRBV5-8; d_call: NA; j_call: TRBJ1-5
cdr3_nt: TGTGCCAGCAGTGACCCTTACTCTGCGGAGGGGGCGCCGTGTCGTCGCGAGCAGTACTTC; cdr3_aa: CASSDPYSAEGAPCRREQYF; clone_size: NA; v_call: TRBV6-4; d_call: NA; j_call: TRBJ2-7
cdr3_nt: TGCAGCGTTGTTTCTCAAATTAACACTGAAGCTTTCTTT; cdr3_aa: CSVVSQINTEAFF; clone_size: NA; v_call: TRBV29-1; d_call: NA; j_call: TRBJ1-1
cdr3_nt: TGTGCCAGCAGTTACTCGAACCTAGCGGGATCCTACGAGCAGTACTTC; cdr3_aa: CASSYSNLAGSYEQYF; clone_size: NA; v_call: TRBV6-5; d_call: TRBD2; j_call: TRBJ2-7
cdr3_nt: TGTGCCAGCAGCCGTTTTAGCGGGACCCTCGGAGAGCAGTTCTTC; cdr3_aa: CASSRFSGTLGEQFF; clone_size: NA; v_call: TRBV7-2; d_call: TRBD2; j_call: TRBJ2-1
cdr3_nt: TGTGCCAGCGCAAAGGGTGCGGTATCTAACTATGGCTACACCTTC; cdr3_aa: CASAKGAVSNYGYTF; clone_size: NA; v_call: TRBV19; d_call: NA; j_call: TRBJ1-2
cdr3_nt: TGTGCCAGCAGGCGGACTAGTCGTACCGGGGAGCTGTTTTTT; cdr3_aa: CASRRTSRTGELFF; clone_size: NA; v_call: TRBV28; d_call: TRBD2; j_call: TRBJ2-2
cdr3_nt: TGTGCCAGCAGTGGAGGGAGCGGGAGTGCCGATACGCAGTATTTT; cdr3_aa: CASSGGSGSADTQYF; clone_size: NA; v_call: TRBV6-6; d_call: TRBD2; j_call: TRBJ2-3
cdr3_nt: TGCGCCTCTCGACAGGGACCGAGCTCCTACGAGCAGTACTTC; cdr3_aa: CASRQGPSSYEQYF; clone_size: NA; v_call: TRBV5-1; d_call: TRBD1; j_call: TRBJ2-7
cdr3_nt: TGTGCCAGCAGCTTGAAGCAGGGGGGAGAGACCCAGTACTTC; cdr3_aa: CASSLKQGGETQYF; clone_size: NA; v_call: TRBV5-4; d_call: NA; j_call: TRBJ2-5
cdr3_nt: TGTGCCAGCAGCCAAGAAAGCCTTCGTTGGAACAATGAGCAGTTCTTC; cdr3_aa: CASSQESLRWNNEQFF; clone_size: NA; v_call: TRBV14; d_call: NA; j_call: TRBJ2-1
cdr3_nt: TGTGCCAGCAGCGTAGGGGCAGCCCGAGTGAACACTGAAGCTTTCTTT; cdr3_aa: CASSVGAARVNTEAFF; clone_size: NA; v_call: TRBV9; d_call: NA; j_call: TRBJ1-1
cdr3_nt: TGTGCCAGCAGCGCTGGAGGGCGGCATCTCCAGCCCCAGCATTTT; cdr3_aa: CASSAGGRHLQPQHF; clone_size: NA; v_call: TRBV6-5; d_call: NA; j_call: TRBJ1-5
cdr3_nt: TGTGCCAGCAGCTTAGTTCCAGGGGGTAATGAGCAGTTCTTC; cdr3_aa: CASSLVPGGNEQFF; clone_size: NA; v_call: TRBV7-6; d_call: TRBD1; j_call: TRBJ2-1
cdr3_nt: TGTGCCAGCAGCCCACGGGGCGGGAGTTTTTTCGGTGGGCAGGAGCAGTTCTTC; cdr3_aa: CASSPRGGSFFGGQEQFF; clone_size: once; v_call: TRBV9; d_call: TRBD2; j_call: TRBJ2-1